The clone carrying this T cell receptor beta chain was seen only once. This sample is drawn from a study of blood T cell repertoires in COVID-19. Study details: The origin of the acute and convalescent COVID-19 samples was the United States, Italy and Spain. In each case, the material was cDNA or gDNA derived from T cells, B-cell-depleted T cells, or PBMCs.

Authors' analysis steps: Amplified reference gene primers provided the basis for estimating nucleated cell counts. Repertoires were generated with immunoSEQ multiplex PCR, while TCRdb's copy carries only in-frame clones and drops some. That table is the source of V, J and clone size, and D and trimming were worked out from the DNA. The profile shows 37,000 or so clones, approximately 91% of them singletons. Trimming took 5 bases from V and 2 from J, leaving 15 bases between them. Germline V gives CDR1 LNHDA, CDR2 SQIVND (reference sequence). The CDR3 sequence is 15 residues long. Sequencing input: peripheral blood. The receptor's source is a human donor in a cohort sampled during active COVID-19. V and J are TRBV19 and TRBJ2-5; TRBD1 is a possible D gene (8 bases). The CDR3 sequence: CASSANRGGQETQYF. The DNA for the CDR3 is TGTGCCAGTAGTGCGAACAGGGGGGGACAAGAGACCCAGTACTTC.